The rows below give T cell receptor beta chains drawn from one sample of a study of CD8 T cells in ankylosing spondylitis. TCRdb used MiXCR to reprocess the 5' RACE reads, holding one entry per CDR3 protein. The table has 350,000 or so distinct CDR3 sequences, roughly 15% seen once. The sequenced sample was blood, either unsorted or a sorted T cell fraction (not recorded which). Receptors were obtained from a male donor with ankylosing spondylitis or in good health (not recorded which). CDR3s include the opening cysteine and the closing phenylalanine or tryptophan. A D gene is named only where the DNA matches it firmly. The size of a clone is reported for some rows only, either as once, few or many, or as a class for expanded clones.

-,TRBV12-5,few,TRBJ1-1,TGTGCTAGTTCCTTGATTCGGGGTTACACTGAAGCTTTCTTT,CASSLIRGYTEAFF
TRBD1,TRBV10-3,few,TRBJ1-2,TGTGCCATCAGTTCCCGGGACAGTAACTATGGCTACACCTTC,CAISSRDSNYGYTF
TRBD1,TRBV12-3/TRBV12-4,-,TRBJ2-7,TGTGCCAGCAGTTCCTCCGGGACAGCCTCCTACGAGCAGTACTTC,CASSSSGTASYEQYF
TRBD1,TRBV5-1,-,TRBJ2-7,TGCGCCAGCAGCTGGCCCGGGACAGGGGACGAGCAGTACTTC,CASSWPGTGDEQYF
TRBD2,TRBV20-1,-,TRBJ2-2,TGCAGTGCTAGAGATAGGAGACTAGCGGGAACCGGGGAGCTGTTTTTT,CSARDRRLAGTGELFF
-,TRBV12-3/TRBV12-4,-,TRBJ1-5,TGTGCCAGCAGTCTCTACAGTGGCAATCAGCCCCAGCATTTT,CASSLYSGNQPQHF
-,TRBV12-3/TRBV12-4,-,TRBJ2-7,TGTGCCAGCAGTTTAGCGGGAGATTGGGGCGAGCAGTACTTC,CASSLAGDWGEQYF
TRBD2,TRBV4-1,-,TRBJ2-3,TGCGCCAGCAGCCAAGAAGCCCTCCGCCCCGCGGGAGTCACAGATACGCAGTATTTT,CASSQEALRPAGVTDTQYF
TRBD1,TRBV6-1,-,TRBJ2-1,TGTGTCACAAGGGACAGGGGATTTCCGTTCTTC,CVTRDRGFPFF
-,TRBV10-3,few,TRBJ1-5,TGTGCCATCAGGGAGTCGGGGCAGAGCAATCAGCCCCAGCATTTT,CAIRESGQSNQPQHF
TRBD2,TRBV5-4,-,TRBJ2-5,TGTGCCAGCAGCTCCCGGACTAGTGTCTGGGAGACCCAGTACTTC,CASSSRTSVWETQYF
-,TRBV27,-,TRBJ1-1,TGTGCCATCGGACAAGGGCACACTGAAGCTTTCTTT,CAIGQGHTEAFF
-,TRBV12-5,-,TRBJ2-7,TGTGCTAGTGGTTTAGGACCCAGCGAGCAGTACTTC,CASGLGPSEQYF
TRBD1,TRBV10-3,-,TRBJ1-1,TGTGCCATCAGGGTGACAGGGGAAGCTTTCTTT,CAIRVTGEAFF
-,TRBV11-1,few,TRBJ1-4,TGTGCCAGCAGCGCTCCGGGACCGGTGGAAAAACTGTTTTTT,CASSAPGPVEKLFF
-,TRBV19,-,TRBJ1-1,TGTGCCAGTAGTGTCGCTATCTACACTGAAGCTTTCTTT,CASSVAIYTEAFF
-,TRBV12-3/TRBV12-4,few,TRBJ2-2,TGTGCCAGCAGTTTCGGCGGGGTAGCCGGAAACACCGGGGAGCTGTTTTTT,CASSFGGVAGNTGELFF
TRBD1,TRBV12-3/TRBV12-4,few,TRBJ1-6,TGTGCCAGCAGTTGGACAGGTTATAATTCACCCCTCCACTTT,CASSWTGYNSPLHF
-,TRBV5-1,few,TRBJ2-3,TGCGCCAGCAGCTTGATGGGGCCCCCAACGGATACGCAGTATTTT,CASSLMGPPTDTQYF
-,TRBV14,few,TRBJ2-1,TGTGCCAGCAGCCAAGGCCATCCGTTGAGGGGCTGGGTCGGCTCCTACAATGAGCAGTTCTTC,CASSQGHPLRGWVGSYNEQFF
-,TRBV29-1,-,TRBJ1-5,TGCAGCGTTGGGGGCGGGGGGGATCAGCCCCAGCATTTT,CSVGGGGDQPQHF
-,TRBV5-1,-,TRBJ2-3,TGCGCCAGCAGGGTGGGTCCCATCACAGATACGCAGTATTTT,CASRVGPITDTQYF
TRBD2,TRBV4-2,many,TRBJ2-1,TGTGCCAGCAGCGTTCCTAGCGGGGGCAATGAGCAGTTCTTC,CASSVPSGGNEQFF
TRBD2,TRBV10-3,-,TRBJ2-1,TGTGCCATCACCCAGGGACTAGATAGCAATGAGCAGTTCTTC,CAITQGLDSNEQFF